One sample yielded the 29 T cell receptor beta chains listed below, sequenced in a study of CD8+CD57+ T cells in acquired aplastic anemia. Profiling of TCR beta VDJ combinations and CDR3 sequences used genomic DNA as template. TCRdb ran MiXCR on the reads and lists one entry per CDR3 protein. The sample holds 100,000 to 120,000 distinct CDR3 sequences; 51% are singletons and the top ten take about a third. Sample: sorted CD4+, CD8+, or CD8+CD57+ T cells (not recorded which) from PBMCs. These receptors came from a human donor in good health, serving as a control.

This clonotype was picked up many times. The genes are TRBV9 and TRBJ2-7; 10 bases are a match to TRBD1. CDR3 length: 14 residues. The ends lost 3 bases at V and 3 bases at J; junction bases unmatched: 3. CDR1 is SGDLS, CDR2 YYNGEE, per germline. The CDR3 DNA follows: TGTGCCAGCAGCGCATGGACAGGGGGCTACGAGCAGTACTTC. Translation gives CASSAWTGGYEQYF.

There are many counts of this clonotype. The chain has TRBV19 and TRBJ2-5; TRBD1 agrees at 7 bases. The CDR3 extends over 14 amino acids. V lost 3 bases and J lost 2; bases outside the gene matches: 3. CDR1 and CDR2 from the germline V gene are LNHDA and SQIVND (reference sequence). This CDR3 reads CASSIGTAQETQYF. CDR3 nucleotides: TGTGCCAGTAGTATCGGGACAGCACAAGAGACCCAGTACTTC.

A note on this clonotype: This may come from a read error, since a much larger clone is one base off. CDR3 sequence (DNA): TGTGCCACCAGCAGAGATAGCGGGGGGGCAGATGCGCAGTATTTT. It is translated as CATSRDSGGADAQYF. The rearrangement joins TRBV15 to TRBJ2-3; 11 nucleotides agree with TRBD2. Germline V gives CDR1 LNHNV, CDR2 YYDKDF (reference sequence). This CDR3 spans 15 amino acids.

The sample holds a few counts of this clonotype. The rearrangement joins TRBV29-1 to TRBJ2-1, with a tentative D call TRBD1 (6 bases). Germline V CDR1 and CDR2: SQVTM, ANQGSEA. V lost 1 base, J lost 7 bases, and 8 bases lay in between. The CDR3 loop spans 12 amino acids. The CDR3 loop reads CSVEGQGNEQFF. The CDR3 nucleotides are TGCAGCGTTGAAGGGCAGGGGAATGAGCAGTTCTTC.

This clonotype appeared a single time. At one of its ends the junction is not consistent with the germline gene, which may arise from a read error. The rearrangement joins TRBV24-1 to TRBJ2-1; no reliable D call. Germline CDR1 reads KGHDR; CDR2 reads SFDVKD. This CDR3 comprises 12 residues. The DNA for the CDR3 is TGTGCCACCAGAGCAGGTGACAATCAGCAGTTCTTC. Its protein product is CATRAGDNQQFF.

This chain joins TRBV12-3 or TRBV12-4 and TRBJ1-2, with a possible D match to TRBD1 (5 bases). Trimming took off 6 bases at V and 3 bases at J, with 8 bases between the two ends. The CDR3 is 12 amino acids. CDR3 nucleotide sequence: TGTGCCAGCAGGGGGGGGGACTATGGCTACACCTTC. The encoded protein is CASRGGDYGYTF.

This clonotype was observed at least ten times. The chain uses TRBV20-1 and TRBJ2-1; 9 bases match TRBD2. The CDR3 is 14 residues long. Germline V gene sequence: CDR1 DFQATT, CDR2 SNEGSKA (reference sequence). Germline trimming cut 4 bases from V and 5 bases from J; bases unmatched to any gene: 6. CDR3 loop: CSATLAGENNEQFF. In nucleotides, the CDR3 is TGCAGTGCTACCTTAGCGGGGGAGAACAATGAGCAGTTCTTC.

J is TRBJ1-2 and V is TRBV29-1; D perhaps matches TRBD1 (6 bases). CDR1 SQVTM and CDR2 ANQGSEA come from the germline V gene. The CDR3 totals 12 residues. CDR3 bases: TGCAGTGATAGGGGGGCGAACTATGGCTACACCTTC. It translates to CSDRGANYGYTF. The full variable domain, its missing parts supplied by reference TRBV29-1 and TRBJ1-2, is SAVISQKPSRDICQRGTSLTIQCQVDSQVTMMFWYRQQPGQSLTLIATANQGSEATYESGFVIDKFPISRPNLTFSTLTVSNMSPEDSSIYLCSDRGANYGYTFGSGTRLTVV.

V gene TRBV10-2 combines with J gene TRBJ2-3, with 8 positions matching TRBD1. The V gene end was trimmed by 6 bases and the J gene end by 3 bases; junction bases not matched to a gene: 8. Germline V gives CDR1 WSHSY, CDR2 SAAADI. The CDR3 totals 15 residues. The CDR3 DNA reads as TGCGCCAGCAGGGAAAGGACAGGGCATACAGATACGCAGTATTTT. This codes for CASRERTGHTDTQYF.

This clonotype came up many times. The V and J genes are TRBV4-3 and TRBJ2-7; 7 bases map to TRBD1. CDR1 and CDR2 (germline): LGHNA, YSLEER. This CDR3 is built from 14 residues. V shed 4 bases, J shed 0 bases, and the junction held 3 bases outside the gene matches. The CDR3 DNA reads as TGCGCCAGCAGCCTCGGGGACAGCTCCTACGAGCAGTACTTC. Encoded protein: CASSLGDSSYEQYF.

The CDR3 DNA follows: TGCAGTGCTAGAGCTGGGGACTCCCAAGAGACCCAGTACTTC. Translated: CSARAGDSQETQYF. The chain carries TRBV20-1 and TRBJ2-5; tentatively, D is TRBD2 (6 bases). Trimming shortened V by 1 base and J by 1 base, and 10 bases separated the two germline ends. This CDR3 is 14 amino acids long. The germline V gene encodes CDR1 DFQATT and CDR2 SNEGSKA (reference sequence).

This clonotype was seen once. The rearrangement joins TRBV29-1 to TRBJ2-7, with D maybe TRBD2 (6 bases). Trimming left V 5 bases short and J 3 bases short, with 17 bases between. The CDR3 contains 14 residues. Germline CDR1 SQVTM, CDR2 ANQGSEA. CDR3 residues: CSVHPVQGGYEQYF. In DNA, the CDR3 is TGCAGCGTTCACCCCGTTCAGGGAGGCTACGAGCAGTACTTC.

As concerns this clonotype: This CDR3 fails to terminate in the conserved phenylalanine or tryptophan, so it likely reflects a read error. V is TRBV6-5 and J is TRBJ2-7, with D tentatively TRBD2 (6 bases). The V gene's germline CDR1 is MNHEY and CDR2 SVGAGI. V was clipped by 3 bases and J by 3 bases, with 12 bases between them. The CDR3 consists of 14 residues. The DNA for the CDR3 is TGTGCCAGCAGTTATGGGACTGGGGGCTACGAGCAGTACCTC. The encoded protein is CASSYGTGGYEQYL.

V and J are TRBV7-9 and TRBJ1-4; D is unresolved. The CDR3 spans 14 residues. V dropped 11 bases and J dropped 1 base, with 14 bases sitting between them. Per germline, CDR1 SEHNR and CDR2 FQNEAQ (reference sequence). This CDR3 is CASKRSLTNEKLFF. The DNA of the CDR3 is TGTGCCTCAAAACGAAGCTTAACTAATGAAAAACTGTTTTTT. The full variable domain, with the rest looked up from reference TRBV7-9 and TRBJ1-4, is DTGVSQNPRHKITKRGQNVTFRCDPISEHNRLYWYRQTLGQGPEFLTYFQNEAQLEKSRLLSDRFSAERPKGSFSTLEIQRTEQGDSAMYLCASKRSLTNEKLFFGSGTQLSVL.

The chain has TRBV19 and TRBJ1-2; 9 positions match TRBD1. Germline CDR1 is LNHDA and CDR2 is SQIVND (reference sequence). The ends lost 5 bases at V and 4 bases at J; junction bases unmatched: 8. The CDR3 is made up of 15 amino acids. The CDR3 is CASSLGQGGGYGYTF. The CDR3, as DNA: TGTGCCAGTAGTCTGGGACAGGGAGGTGGCTATGGCTACACCTTC.

In its sample, this clonotype was seen many times. V usage is TRBV7-9 and J usage is TRBJ1-3; D is uncertain. This CDR3 is 13 amino acids long. Germline V gives CDR1 SEHNR, CDR2 FQNEAQ (reference sequence). V was clipped by 8 bases and J by 0 bases, with 8 bases between them. The CDR3: CASLAGSGNTIYF. In nucleotides, the CDR3 is TGTGCCAGCCTGGCAGGCTCTGGAAACACCATATATTTT.

The chain employs TRBV4-1 and TRBJ1-2, with D possibly being TRBD1 (6 bases). CDR3 length: 15 amino acids. Germline CDR1 and CDR2: MGHRA and YSYEKL. Trimming removed 0 bases at V and 3 bases at J, with 11 bases between. The CDR3 sequence is CASSQDQGLDYGYTF. The DNA of the CDR3 is TGCGCCAGCAGCCAAGATCAGGGGCTCGACTATGGCTACACCTTC.

This clonotype showed up many times. V and J are TRBV4-3 and TRBJ1-3; no clear D gene. Germline CDR1 LGHNA, CDR2 YSLEER. The CDR3 extends over 13 amino acids. The ends were cut back, 0 bases at V and 9 bases at J, with 9 bases in the middle. DNA of the CDR3: TGCGCCAGCAGCCAAGACCTGGAAGGCACCATATATTTT. Amino acids: CASSQDLEGTIYF.

V is TRBV9 and J is TRBJ1-3; no firm D call. CDR3 length: 15 residues. In germline, CDR1 is SGDLS, CDR2 YYNGEE. Between the trimmed V and J ends, which lost 3 bases and 8 bases, there was a span of 18 bases. The DNA of the CDR3 is TGTGCCAGCAGCGCCCGGGCTCCCTTATTTGACACCATATATTTT. Protein sequence: CASSARAPLFDTIYF.

Many counts were recorded for this clonotype. CDR3 protein: CASSAAGVQDTEAFF. CDR3 sequence (DNA): TGTGCCAGCAGCGCCGCAGGGGTACAGGACACTGAAGCTTTCTTT. J is TRBJ1-1 and V is TRBV7-6, with D possibly TRBD1 on 6 matching bases. V was clipped by 5 bases and J by 3 bases, with 16 bases between them. CDR1 is SGHVS, CDR2 FNYEAQ, per germline. The CDR3 runs 15 residues.

The chain combines TRBV10-3 with TRBJ2-3; 7 nucleotides match TRBD2. Trimming removed 3 bases from V and 2 bases from J; junction bases left unmatched: 2. Germline V CDR1 and CDR2: ENHRY, SYGVKD. The CDR3 has 14 residues. CDR3 nucleotide sequence: TGTGCCATCAGTGAACGGGGGGACACAGATACGCAGTATTTT. Amino acid sequence: CAISERGDTDTQYF.

V usage is TRBV6-1 and J usage is TRBJ2-2, with D possibly TRBD2 on 5 matching bases. V lost 7 bases to trimming and J lost 4 bases, with 13 bases between them. Germline CDR1 MNHNS, CDR2 SASEGT. The CDR3 sequence is 14 residues long. CDR3 sequence reads: CASTSQGSTGELFF. The CDR3 DNA sequence: TGTGCCAGCACATCCCAAGGGAGCACCGGGGAGCTGTTTTTT.

This clonotype was seen many times. The V gene is TRBV9, the J gene TRBJ2-1; D perhaps matches TRBD2 (6 bases). V lost 0 bases and J 3 bases, leaving 7 bases between the germline ends. From germline, CDR1 is SGDLS and CDR2 YYNGEE. The CDR3 runs to 14 residues. The CDR3 DNA follows: TGTGCCAGCAGCGTAGGCGGGGACTACAATGAGCAGTTCTTC. Its translation is CASSVGGDYNEQFF.

A single count supports this clonotype. The V call is TRBV29-1, the J call TRBJ1-2; D is ambiguous. Germline values: CDR1 SQVTM, CDR2 ANQGSEA. The V end was cut by 5 bases, the J end by 3 bases, with 13 bases between. The CDR3 has 13 amino acids. CDR3 amino acids: CSVSTLEDYGYTF. The CDR3 DNA follows: TGCAGCGTTTCGACACTCGAGGACTATGGCTACACCTTC.

Ten or more counts support this clonotype. This CDR3 is CATSRGGGTFNEQFF. CDR3 coding DNA: TGTGCCACCAGCAGAGGGGGGGGGACCTTCAATGAGCAGTTCTTC. The gene calls are TRBV15 and TRBJ2-1, with TRBD2 matching over 7 bases. Germline assignment: CDR1 LNHNV and CDR2 YYDKDF (reference sequence). The CDR3 totals 15 residues. V lost 1 base and J lost 6; bases outside the gene matches: 6.

This clonotype appeared a few times. The chain carries TRBV4-3 and TRBJ2-2; 9 positions agree with TRBD2. Trimming cost V 1 base and J 6 bases; bases outside gene matches: 12. CDR1 is LGHNA, CDR2 YSLEER, per germline. The CDR3 is made up of 18 amino acids. CDR3 sequence (DNA): TGCGCCAGCAGCCAAGGGGGTCCAGAACTAGCGGGTGCCGGGGAGCTGTTTTTT. Its protein product is CASSQGGPELAGAGELFF.

The chain carries TRBV11-2 and TRBJ2-1; 14 positions match TRBD2. The germline V gene encodes CDR1 SGHAT and CDR2 FQNNGV. The trim removed 3 bases at V and 5 bases at J, leaving 3 bases unmatched. This CDR3 contains 16 residues. The DNA for the CDR3 is TGTGCCAGCAGCTTCCCGACTAGCGGGGGGGACAATGAGCAGTTCTTC. Amino acid sequence: CASSFPTSGGDNEQFF.

The gene calls are TRBV13 and TRBJ2-1; 9 nucleotides line up with TRBD2. The CDR3 spans 16 residues. Germline-derived CDR1 and CDR2 are PRHDT and FYEKMQ (reference sequence). After removal of 1 base from V and 3 bases from J, the junction contained 4 bases not matched to a gene. This chain's CDR3 is CASSLVSGGFYNEQFF. CDR3 nucleotide sequence: TGTGCCAGCAGCTTAGTTAGCGGGGGTTTCTACAATGAGCAGTTCTTC.

The chain combines TRBV5-1 with TRBJ2-3; TRBD1 is a possible D gene (5 bases). Germline CDR1 reads SGHRS; CDR2 reads YFSETQ. Trimming removed 0 bases at V and 2 bases at J, with 10 bases between. This CDR3 region has 15 residues. The CDR3 DNA follows: TGCGCCAGCAGCTTGGGGCCAGGGCCCACAGATACGCAGTATTTT. This sequence encodes CASSLGPGPTDTQYF.